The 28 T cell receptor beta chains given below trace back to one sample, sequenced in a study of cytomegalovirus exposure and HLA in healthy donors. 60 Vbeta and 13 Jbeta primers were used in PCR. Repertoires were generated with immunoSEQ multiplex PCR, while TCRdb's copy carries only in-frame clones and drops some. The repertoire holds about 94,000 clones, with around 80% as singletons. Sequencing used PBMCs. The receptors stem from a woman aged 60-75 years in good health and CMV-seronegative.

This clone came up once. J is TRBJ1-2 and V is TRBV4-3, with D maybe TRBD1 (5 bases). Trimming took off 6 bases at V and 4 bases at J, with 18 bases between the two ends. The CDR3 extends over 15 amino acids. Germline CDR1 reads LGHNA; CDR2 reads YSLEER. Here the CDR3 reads CASSPFLRESYGYTF. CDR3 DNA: TGCGCCAGCAGTCCGTTCCTCAGGGAAAGCTATGGCTACACCTTC.

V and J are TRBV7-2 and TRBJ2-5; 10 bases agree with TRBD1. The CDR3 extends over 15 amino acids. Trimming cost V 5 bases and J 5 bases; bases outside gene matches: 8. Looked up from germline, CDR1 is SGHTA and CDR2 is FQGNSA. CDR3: CASSPDRGLGETQYF. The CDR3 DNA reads TGTGCCAGCAGCCCGGACAGGGGGTTGGGGGAGACCCAGTACTTC.

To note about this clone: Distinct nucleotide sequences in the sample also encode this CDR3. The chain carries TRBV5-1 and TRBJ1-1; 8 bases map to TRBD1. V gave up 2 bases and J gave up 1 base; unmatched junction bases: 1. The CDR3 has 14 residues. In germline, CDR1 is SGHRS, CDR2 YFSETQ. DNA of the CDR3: TGCGCCAGCAGCTTTGGACAGGGGAACACTGAAGCTTTCTTT. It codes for CASSFGQGNTEAFF.

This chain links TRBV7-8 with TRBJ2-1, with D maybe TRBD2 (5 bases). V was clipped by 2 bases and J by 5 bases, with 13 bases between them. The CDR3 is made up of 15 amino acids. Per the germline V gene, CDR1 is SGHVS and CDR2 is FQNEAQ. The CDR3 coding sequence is TGTGCCAGCAGCTTATACGGGGTCCTTGACAATGAGCAGTTCTTC. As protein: CASSLYGVLDNEQFF.

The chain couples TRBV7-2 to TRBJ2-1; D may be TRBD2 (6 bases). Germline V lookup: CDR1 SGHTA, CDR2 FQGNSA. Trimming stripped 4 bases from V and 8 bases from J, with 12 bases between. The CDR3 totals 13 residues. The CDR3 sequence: CASSSTRDDEQFF. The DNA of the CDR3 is TGTGCCAGCAGCTCGACGCGGGACGATGAGCAGTTCTTC.

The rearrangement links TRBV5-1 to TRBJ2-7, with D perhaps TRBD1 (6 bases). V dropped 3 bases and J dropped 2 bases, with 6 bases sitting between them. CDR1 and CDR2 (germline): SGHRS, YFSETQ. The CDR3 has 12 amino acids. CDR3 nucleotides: TGCGCCAGCAGCTGGGGGCCCTACGAGCAGTACTTC. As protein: CASSWGPYEQYF.

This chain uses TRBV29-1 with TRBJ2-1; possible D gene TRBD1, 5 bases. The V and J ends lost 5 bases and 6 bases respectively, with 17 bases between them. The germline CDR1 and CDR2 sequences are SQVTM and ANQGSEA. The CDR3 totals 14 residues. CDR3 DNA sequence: TGCAGCGTTTTCTTCCAGGGTCAGGGCAATGAGCAGTTCTTC. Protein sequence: CSVFFQGQGNEQFF.

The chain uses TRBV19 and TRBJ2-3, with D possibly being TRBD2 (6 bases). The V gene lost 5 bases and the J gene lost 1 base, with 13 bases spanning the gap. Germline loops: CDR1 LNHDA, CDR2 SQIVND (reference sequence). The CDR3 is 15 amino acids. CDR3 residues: CASSLGTWGTDTQYF. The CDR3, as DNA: TGTGCCAGTAGTCTGGGGACTTGGGGCACAGATACGCAGTATTTT.

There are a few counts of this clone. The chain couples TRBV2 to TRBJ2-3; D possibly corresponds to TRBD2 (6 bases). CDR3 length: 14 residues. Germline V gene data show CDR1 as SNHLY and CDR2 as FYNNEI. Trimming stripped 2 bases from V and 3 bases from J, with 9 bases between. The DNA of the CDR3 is TGTGCCAGCAGTGAATTGGAGGGGACAGATACGCAGTATTTT. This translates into CASSELEGTDTQYF.

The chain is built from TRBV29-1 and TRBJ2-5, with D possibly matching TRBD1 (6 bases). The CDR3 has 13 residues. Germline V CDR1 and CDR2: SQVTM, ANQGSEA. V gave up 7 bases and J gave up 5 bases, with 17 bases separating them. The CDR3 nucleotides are TGCAGCGGGCAACGTGGGGGCTTTGAGACCCAGTACTTC. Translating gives CSGQRGGFETQYF.

The DNA of the CDR3 is TGTGCCAGCAGCTTAGAGTTTAGGAGTGAGCAGTTCTTC. Encoded protein: CASSLEFRSEQFF. The chain joins TRBV7-9 to TRBJ2-1, with D unresolved. This CDR3 contains 13 residues. With 1 base removed from V and 9 bases from J, the gap between germline ends came to 10 bases. From germline, CDR1 is SEHNR and CDR2 FQNEAQ (reference sequence).

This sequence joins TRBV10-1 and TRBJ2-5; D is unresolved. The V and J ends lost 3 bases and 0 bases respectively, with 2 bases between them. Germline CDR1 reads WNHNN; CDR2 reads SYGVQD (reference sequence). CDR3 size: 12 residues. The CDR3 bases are TGCGCCAGCAGTGACAACCAAGAGACCCAGTACTTC. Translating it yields CASSDNQETQYF.

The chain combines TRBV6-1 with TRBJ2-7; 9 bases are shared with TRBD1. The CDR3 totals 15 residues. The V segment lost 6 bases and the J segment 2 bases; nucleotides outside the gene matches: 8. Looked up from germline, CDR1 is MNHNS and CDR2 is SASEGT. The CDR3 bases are TGTGCCAGCAGACTCACGGGACAGGGTACCTACGAGCAGTACTTC. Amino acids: CASRLTGQGTYEQYF.

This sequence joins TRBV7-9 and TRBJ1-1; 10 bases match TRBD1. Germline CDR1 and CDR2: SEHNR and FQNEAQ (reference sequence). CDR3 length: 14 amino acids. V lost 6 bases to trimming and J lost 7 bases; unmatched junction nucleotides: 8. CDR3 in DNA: TGTGCCAGCAGACAACCGGGACAGGGGCGTGAAGCTTTCTTT. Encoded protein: CASRQPGQGREAFF. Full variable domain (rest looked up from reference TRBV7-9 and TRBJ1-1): DTGVSQNPRHKITKRGQNVTFRCDPISEHNRLYWYRQTLGQGPEFLTYFQNEAQLEKSRLLSDRFSAERPKGSFSTLEIQRTEQGDSAMYLCASRQPGQGREAFFGQGTRLTVV.

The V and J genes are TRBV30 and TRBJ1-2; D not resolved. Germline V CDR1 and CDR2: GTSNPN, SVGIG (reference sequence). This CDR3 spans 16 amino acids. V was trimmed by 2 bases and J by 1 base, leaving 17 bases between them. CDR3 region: CAWSRLERILNYGYTF. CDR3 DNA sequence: TGTGCCTGGAGTCGACTGGAAAGAATTCTTAACTATGGCTACACCTTC. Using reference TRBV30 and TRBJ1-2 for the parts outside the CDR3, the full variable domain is SQTIHQWPATLVQPVGSPLSLECTVEGTSNPNLYWYRQAAGRGLQLLFYSVGIGQISSEVPQNLSASRPQDRQFILSSKKLLLSDSGFYLCAWSRLERILNYGYTFGSGTRLTVV.

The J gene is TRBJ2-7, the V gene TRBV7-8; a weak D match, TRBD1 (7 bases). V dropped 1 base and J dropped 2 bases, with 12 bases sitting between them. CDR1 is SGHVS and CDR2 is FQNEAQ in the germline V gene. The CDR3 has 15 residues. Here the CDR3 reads CASSLVAGGPYEQYF. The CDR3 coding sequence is TGTGCCAGCAGCTTAGTAGCAGGGGGGCCCTACGAGCAGTACTTC.

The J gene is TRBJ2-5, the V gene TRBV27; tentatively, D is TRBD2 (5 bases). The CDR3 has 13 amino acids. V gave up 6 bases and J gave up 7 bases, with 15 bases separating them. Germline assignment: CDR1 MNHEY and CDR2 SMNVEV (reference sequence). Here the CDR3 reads CASRKDHGGTQYF. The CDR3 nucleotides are TGTGCCAGCAGGAAGGACCATGGAGGGACCCAGTACTTC.

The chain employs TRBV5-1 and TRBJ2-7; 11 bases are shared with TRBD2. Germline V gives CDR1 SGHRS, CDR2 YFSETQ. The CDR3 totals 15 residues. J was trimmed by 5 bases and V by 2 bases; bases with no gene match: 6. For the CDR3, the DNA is TGCGCCAGCAGCTTTGAACTAGCGGGAGTCGACGAGCAGTACTTC. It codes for CASSFELAGVDEQYF.

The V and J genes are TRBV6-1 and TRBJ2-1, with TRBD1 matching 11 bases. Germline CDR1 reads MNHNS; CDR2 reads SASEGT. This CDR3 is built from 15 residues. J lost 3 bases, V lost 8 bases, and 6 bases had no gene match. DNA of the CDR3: TGTGCCAGCTCCTTGGGGACAGGGGGCTACAATGAGCAGTTCTTC. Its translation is CASSLGTGGYNEQFF.

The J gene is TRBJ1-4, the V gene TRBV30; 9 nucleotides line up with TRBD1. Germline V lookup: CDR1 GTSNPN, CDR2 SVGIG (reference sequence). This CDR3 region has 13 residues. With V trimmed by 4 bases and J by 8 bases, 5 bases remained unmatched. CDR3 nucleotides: TGTGCCTGGACCGGGACAGGGAGGGAAAAACTGTTTTTT. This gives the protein CAWTGTGREKLFF.

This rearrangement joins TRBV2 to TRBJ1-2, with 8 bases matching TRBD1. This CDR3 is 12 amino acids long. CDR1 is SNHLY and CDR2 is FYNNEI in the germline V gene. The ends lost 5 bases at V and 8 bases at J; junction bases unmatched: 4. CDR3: CASSSGGRGYTF. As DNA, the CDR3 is TGTGCCAGCAGTTCAGGGGGCCGGGGCTACACCTTC.

CDR3 nucleotides: TGTGCCAGCAGTGAAGCGGTGGGACTGGCCTACAATGAGCAGTTCTTC. Encoded protein: CASSEAVGLAYNEQFF. V usage is TRBV2 and J usage is TRBJ2-1, with D tentatively TRBD2 (6 bases). In germline, CDR1 is SNHLY, CDR2 FYNNEI. The CDR3 spans 16 residues. With 0 bases removed from V and 2 bases from J, the gap between germline ends came to 11 bases.

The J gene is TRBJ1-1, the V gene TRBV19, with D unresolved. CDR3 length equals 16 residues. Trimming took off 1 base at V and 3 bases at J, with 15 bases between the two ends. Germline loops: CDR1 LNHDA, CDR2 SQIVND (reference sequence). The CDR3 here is CASSIGVAGSDTEAFF. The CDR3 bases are TGTGCCAGTAGTATAGGCGTCGCGGGGAGTGACACTGAAGCTTTCTTT.

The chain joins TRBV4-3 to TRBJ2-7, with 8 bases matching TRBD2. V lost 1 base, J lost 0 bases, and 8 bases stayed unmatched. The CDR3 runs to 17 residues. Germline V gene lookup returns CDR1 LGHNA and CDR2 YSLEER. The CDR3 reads CASSQVVSGVSSYEQYF. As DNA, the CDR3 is TGCGCCAGCAGCCAAGTAGTTAGCGGGGTGAGCTCCTACGAGCAGTACTTC.

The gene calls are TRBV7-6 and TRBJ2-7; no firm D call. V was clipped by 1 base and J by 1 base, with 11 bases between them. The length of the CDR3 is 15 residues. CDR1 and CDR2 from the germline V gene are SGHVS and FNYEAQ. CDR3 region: CASSLVGSESYEQYF. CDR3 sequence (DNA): TGTGCCAGCAGCTTAGTTGGATCGGAGTCCTACGAGCAGTACTTC.

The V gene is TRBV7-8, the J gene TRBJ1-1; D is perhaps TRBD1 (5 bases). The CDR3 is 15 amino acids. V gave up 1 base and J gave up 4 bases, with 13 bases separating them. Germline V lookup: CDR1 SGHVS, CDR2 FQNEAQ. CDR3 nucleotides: TGTGCCAGCAGCTTAGAATGGGGGGGGTCCACTGAAGCTTTCTTT. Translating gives CASSLEWGGSTEAFF. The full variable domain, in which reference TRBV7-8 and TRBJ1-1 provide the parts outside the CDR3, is GAGVSQSPRYKVAKRGQDVALRCDPISGHVSLFWYQQALGQGPEFLTYFQNEAQLDKSGLPSDRFFAERPEGSVSTLKIQRTQQEDSAVYLCASSLEWGGSTEAFFGQGTRLTVV.

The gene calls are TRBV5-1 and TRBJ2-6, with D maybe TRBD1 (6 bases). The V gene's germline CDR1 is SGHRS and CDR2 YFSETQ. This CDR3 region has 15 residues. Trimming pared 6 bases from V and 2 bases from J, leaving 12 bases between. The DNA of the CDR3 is TGCGCCAGCAACGCAGGGGTGACTGGGGCCAACGTCCTGACTTTC. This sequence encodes CASNAGVTGANVLTF.

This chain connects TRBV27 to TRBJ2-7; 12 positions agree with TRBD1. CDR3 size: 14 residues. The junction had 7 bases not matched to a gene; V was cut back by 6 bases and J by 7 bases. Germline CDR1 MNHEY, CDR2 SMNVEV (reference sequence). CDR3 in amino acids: CASRLGQGAKEQYF. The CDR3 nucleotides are TGTGCCAGCAGGCTGGGACAGGGGGCAAAAGAGCAGTACTTC.